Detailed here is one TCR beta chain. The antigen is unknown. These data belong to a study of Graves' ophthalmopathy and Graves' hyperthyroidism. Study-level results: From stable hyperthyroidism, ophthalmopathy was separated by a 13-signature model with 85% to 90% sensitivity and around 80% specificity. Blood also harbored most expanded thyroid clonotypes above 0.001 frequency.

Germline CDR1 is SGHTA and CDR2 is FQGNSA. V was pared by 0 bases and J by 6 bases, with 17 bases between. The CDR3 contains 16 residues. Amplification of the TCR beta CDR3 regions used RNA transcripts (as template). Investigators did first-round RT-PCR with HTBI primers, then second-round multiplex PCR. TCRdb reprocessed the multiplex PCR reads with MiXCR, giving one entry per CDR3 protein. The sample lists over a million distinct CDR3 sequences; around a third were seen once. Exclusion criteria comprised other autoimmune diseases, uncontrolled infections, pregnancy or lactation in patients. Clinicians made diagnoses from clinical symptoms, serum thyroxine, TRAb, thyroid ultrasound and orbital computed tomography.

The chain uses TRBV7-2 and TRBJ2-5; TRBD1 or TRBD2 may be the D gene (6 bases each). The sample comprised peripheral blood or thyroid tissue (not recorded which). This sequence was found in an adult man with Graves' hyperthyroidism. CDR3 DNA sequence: TGTGCCAGCAGCTTAGCGGAAACCGGGGGCGTGAAGACCCAGTACTTC. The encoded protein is CASSLAETGGVKTQYF.